These 2 T cell receptor beta chains were all obtained from the same sample, sequenced in a study of T cells after yellow fever vaccination. TCRdb analysed the 5' RACE reads with MiXCR anew, one entry per CDR3 protein. This sample has roughly 70,000 distinct CDR3 sequences, with just under 8% found just once. The material was CD8+ T cells sorted from PBMCs, obtained on the day of the yellow fever booster vaccination. Receptors were obtained from a man aged 30-40 years who received the YFV17D yellow fever vaccine.

This clonotype was found a few times. The rearrangement uses TRBV7-9 and TRBJ2-7; D not resolved. Germline V gene data show CDR1 as SEHNR and CDR2 as FQNEAQ (reference sequence). The CDR3 covers 15 residues. The ends were cut back, 1 base at V and 0 bases at J, with 10 bases in the middle. This CDR3 is CASSLGTVNSYEQYF. The CDR3 DNA follows: TGTGCCAGCAGCTTAGGGACGGTAAACTCCTACGAGCAGTACTTC.

This clonotype has only a few counts. This chain joins TRBV20-1 and TRBJ2-2, with D hard to call. CDR3 length equals 11 residues. Germline V gives CDR1 DFQATT, CDR2 SNEGSKA (reference sequence). Trimming removed 6 bases from V and 7 bases from J, with 9 bases in between. DNA of the CDR3: TGCAGTGCCCCCTTGGGCGGGGAGCTGTTTTTT. Its protein is CSAPLGGELFF.